This T cell receptor (beta chain) was identified during a study of blood T cells in healthy people across ages. General study results and limits: The lack of PBMC sorting stopped any conclusive naive versus antigen-experienced comparison. Older age coincided with a roughly linear decline in TCR beta diversity per million T cells.

For the second PCR, which ran for about 6 to 11 cycles, a sample-barcoded 5' primer and a J-beta primer mix were used. TCRdb itself ran the 5' RACE reads through MiXCR, one entry per CDR3 protein. The sample records around 900,000 distinct CDR3 sequences, around 26% being singletons. Donors were healthy Caucasian individuals from Russia aged roughly 6 to 90. The CDR3 sequence is 13 residues long. Trimming took off 4 bases at V and 3 bases at J, with 12 bases between the two ends. The V gene's germline CDR1 is SQVTM and CDR2 ANQGSEA. To note about this clonotype: Its antigen is undetermined.

J is TRBJ1-1 and V is TRBV29-1; possibly TRBD1 for D (5 bases). The clonotype originates from a woman aged 80 or older in good health. Material for sequencing was blood. The CDR3 spells CSVGVSGDTEAFF. The CDR3 DNA sequence: TGCAGCGTTGGGGTGTCGGGGGACACTGAAGCTTTCTTT.